The next 22 T cell receptor beta chains were all read from a single sample in a study of beta chain features in type 1 diabetes. The entirety of the isolated RNA underwent reverse transcription, so expressed TCRB transcripts were sequenced. TCRdb's table, derived via immunoSEQ multiplex PCR, lists solely in-frame clones and lacks some. The sample includes fewer than 550,000 clones, approximately 10% of them seen just once. Sequenced: naive CD4+ T cells from blood. The receptors were gathered from a woman aged 18-35 years in good health.

The table lists this clone with a few counts. V and J are TRBV6-5 and TRBJ1-4; D not certain. Germline lookup yields CDR1 MNHEY and CDR2 SVGAGI. V was cut by 0 bases and J by 8 bases, with 13 bases left in between. The CDR3 loop spans 15 amino acids. As DNA, the CDR3 is TGTGCCAGCAGTTACTCCCCCCCAGTAGGGGAAAAACTGTTTTTT. Encoded protein: CASSYSPPVGEKLFF.

V is TRBV7-2 and J is TRBJ2-7; D is uncertain. Trimming stripped 5 bases from V and 2 bases from J, with 10 bases between. The CDR3 sequence is 13 residues long. Germline CDR1 is SGHTA and CDR2 is FQGNSA. The CDR3 region has the DNA TGTGCCAGCAGCGCAGAACGGGCCTACGAGCAGTACTTC. This translates into CASSAERAYEQYF.

This clone was seen a few times. The chain recombines TRBV19 with TRBJ1-2, with a possible D match to TRBD1 (5 bases). Germline V CDR1 and CDR2: LNHDA, SQIVND (reference sequence). The CDR3 runs 12 residues. V was cut by 5 bases and J by 9 bases, with 13 bases left in between. The CDR3, as DNA: TGTGCCAGTAGTCGCAGGGTGGAGCGCTACACCTTC. Protein sequence: CASSRRVERYTF.

This clone has just a few counts. J is TRBJ2-3 and V is TRBV4-3; 9 positions agree with TRBD2. This CDR3 is 16 amino acids long. The V and J ends lost 3 bases and 4 bases, in that order; junction bases with no gene match: 8. Germline-derived CDR1 and CDR2 are LGHNA and YSLEER. The chain's CDR3 is CASSQRGGLAADTQYF. The CDR3 DNA is TGCGCCAGCAGCCAGAGGGGGGGACTAGCAGCAGATACGCAGTATTTT.

The chain's CDR3 is CASSLGRAGSQGYEQYF. The CDR3 DNA reads TGTGCCAGCAGTCTTGGCAGAGCGGGAAGTCAGGGCTACGAGCAGTACTTC. This rearrangement joins TRBV28 to TRBJ2-7; 7 bases align to TRBD2. Germline trimming cut 5 bases from V and 3 bases from J; bases unmatched to any gene: 16. Per germline, CDR1 MDHEN and CDR2 SYDVKM. The CDR3 extends over 17 amino acids.

The V gene is TRBV7-8, the J gene TRBJ2-7; possibly TRBD1 for D (6 bases). Germline CDR1 SGHVS, CDR2 FQNEAQ. This CDR3 has 14 amino acids. V was pared by 5 bases and J by 2 bases, with 13 bases between. The CDR3 reads CASSQNHRAYEQYF. The CDR3 bases are TGTGCCAGCAGCCAAAATCACAGGGCCTACGAGCAGTACTTC.

This chain links TRBV15 with TRBJ2-3, with 7 bases matching TRBD2. The V gene's germline CDR1 is LNHNV and CDR2 YYDKDF (reference sequence). V shed 4 bases and J 6 bases; nucleotides not matched to a gene: 4. The CDR3 runs 13 residues. CDR3 in amino acids: CATSKTSSDTQYF. Written as DNA, the CDR3 is TGTGCCACCAGCAAGACTAGCTCGGATACGCAGTATTTT.

This rearrangement joins TRBV27 to TRBJ2-5; 7 positions agree with TRBD2. J lost 1 base, V lost 5 bases, and 4 bases had no gene match. The V gene's germline CDR1 is MNHEY and CDR2 SMNVEV (reference sequence). CDR3 length: 14 amino acids. DNA for the CDR3: TGTGCCAGCAGTGCCCCGGGGGGCCAAGAGACCCAGTACTTC. Protein: CASSAPGGQETQYF.

This clone was recorded a few times. The rearrangement links TRBV11-2 to TRBJ2-1; 10 positions agree with TRBD2. This CDR3 contains 15 residues. Germline CDR1 is SGHAT and CDR2 is FQNNGV. The trim removed 5 bases at V and 5 bases at J, leaving 6 bases unmatched. The CDR3 DNA is TGTGCCAGCAGCCTCGGACTAGCGGATGACAATGAGCAGTTCTTC. It specifies CASSLGLADDNEQFF.

The genes are TRBV7-8 and TRBJ2-7, with a possible D match to TRBD2 (5 bases). The CDR3 is made up of 13 amino acids. CDR1 and CDR2 (germline): SGHVS, FQNEAQ. Trimming cost V 3 bases and J 1 base, with 7 bases left between them. The CDR3 bases are TGTGCCAGCAGCTTCGGGGTTTCCTACGAGCAGTACGTC. Amino acids: CASSFGVSYEQYV.

Notes on this clone: This same CDR3 is encoded by further DNA sequences in the sample. This sequence joins TRBV9 and TRBJ2-1; 12 nucleotides agree with TRBD2. The CDR3 consists of 15 residues. V lost 3 bases to trimming and J lost 4 bases; unmatched junction nucleotides: 2. Germline V gives CDR1 SGDLS, CDR2 YYNGEE. This chain's CDR3 is CASSAGLAGYNEQFF. The CDR3 nucleotides read TGTGCCAGCAGCGCAGGACTAGCGGGGTACAATGAGCAGTTCTTC.

The V call is TRBV4-2, the J call TRBJ2-1, with D hard to call. This CDR3 region has 11 residues. The V and J ends lost 3 bases and 10 bases respectively, with 7 bases between them. Germline loops: CDR1 LGHNA, CDR2 YNFKEQ. The DNA of the CDR3 is TGTGCCAGCAGCCATCTTTCGGAGCAGTTCTTC. Protein: CASSHLSEQFF.

The chain combines TRBV7-9 with TRBJ2-1, with 9 bases identical to TRBD1. Trimming cost V 9 bases and J 4 bases; bases outside gene matches: 7. This CDR3 contains 14 residues. Germline V gene data show CDR1 as SEHNR and CDR2 as FQNEAQ (reference sequence). The CDR3 DNA reads as TGTGCCAGTCGGGGGGACAGGGATTACAATGAGCAGTTCTTC. It translates to CASRGDRDYNEQFF.

This clone was detected a few times. V and J are TRBV6-5 and TRBJ2-1, with TRBD2 as a possible D gene (6 bases). CDR1 MNHEY and CDR2 SVGAGI come from the germline V gene. Trimming shortened V by 8 bases and J by 7 bases, and 18 bases separated the two germline ends. The CDR3 sequence is 14 residues long. Here the CDR3 reads CASHSPGVSNEQFF. CDR3 coding DNA: TGTGCCAGCCACTCCCCGGGAGTGTCTAATGAGCAGTTCTTC.

This clone has only a few counts. The J gene is TRBJ1-2, the V gene TRBV19, with a weak D call TRBD1 (6 bases). Germline V gene lookup returns CDR1 LNHDA and CDR2 SQIVND (reference sequence). Trimming stripped 6 bases from V and 4 bases from J, with 12 bases between. This CDR3 is built from 13 residues. The CDR3 nucleotides read TGTGCCAGTAGCTTAACAGGGACCTATGGCTACACCTTC. Protein sequence: CASSLTGTYGYTF.

The gene calls are TRBV7-9 and TRBJ1-2, with TRBD1 matching 7 bases. From germline, CDR1 is SEHNR and CDR2 FQNEAQ (reference sequence). The CDR3 consists of 14 residues. J was trimmed by 6 bases and V by 4 bases; bases with no gene match: 8. CDR3 loop: CASSSPGGFDGYTF. CDR3 sequence (DNA): TGTGCCAGCAGCTCCCCAGGGGGTTTTGATGGCTACACCTTC.

J is TRBJ2-3 and V is TRBV4-2; perhaps TRBD2 as D (6 bases). CDR1 and CDR2 from the germline V gene are LGHNA and YNFKEQ. V lost 4 bases and J 0 bases, leaving 17 bases between the germline ends. There are 17 residues in the CDR3. DNA for the CDR3: TGTGCCAGCAGCCTTACCTTAGCGGAGTTTAGCACAGATACGCAGTATTTT. This gives the protein CASSLTLAEFSTDTQYF.

This clone has a handful of counts. The chain has TRBV27 and TRBJ2-7; possible D gene TRBD1, 5 bases. Germline V gene sequence: CDR1 MNHEY, CDR2 SMNVEV (reference sequence). V was clipped by 10 bases and J by 7 bases, with 23 bases between them. CDR3 size: 14 residues. CDR3 protein: CATGRSGSHGEQYF. The DNA for the CDR3 is TGTGCCACCGGACGGTCAGGGTCGCATGGAGAGCAGTACTTC.

V is TRBV5-6 and J is TRBJ2-5; D might be TRBD2 (5 bases). This CDR3 region has 14 residues. Trimming took off 1 base at V and 5 bases at J, with 12 bases between the two ends. Germline CDR1 reads SGHDT; CDR2 reads YYEEEE. The CDR3 reads CASSLRGSPETQYF. CDR3 nucleotides: TGTGCCAGCAGCTTGAGAGGGTCTCCGGAGACCCAGTACTTC.

The rearrangement uses TRBV11-1 and TRBJ2-3; possibly TRBD2 for D (5 bases). V was shortened by 3 bases and J by 5 bases, with 12 bases between the two germline ends. The CDR3 runs 14 residues. CDR1 is SGHAT, CDR2 FQDESV, per germline (reference sequence). CDR3 loop: CASSFGGYGDTQYF. The CDR3 DNA sequence: TGTGCCAGCAGCTTTGGCGGGTACGGAGATACGCAGTATTTT.

Of note for this clone: Additional DNA sequences in this sample encode the identical CDR3. V is TRBV5-6 and J is TRBJ1-2; D remains unclear. Germline lookup yields CDR1 SGHDT and CDR2 YYEEEE. The ends were cut back, 4 bases at V and 2 bases at J, with 3 bases in the middle. This CDR3 has 11 residues. The DNA for the CDR3 is TGTGCCAGCAGCCTAAACTATGGCTACACCTTC. It translates to CASSLNYGYTF.

In DNA form, the CDR3 reads TGTGCCAGCTCACCGGAGGGATACAGCACAGATACGCAGTATTTT. This sequence encodes CASSPEGYSTDTQYF. The chain recombines TRBV18 with TRBJ2-3, with D tentatively TRBD2 (6 bases). Trimming stripped 3 bases from V and 0 bases from J, with 10 bases between. This CDR3 has 15 amino acids. Germline CDR1 reads KGHSH; CDR2 reads LQKENI.